This T cell receptor beta chain derives from a study of shared clonotypes between healthy human individuals (dated by TCRdb to about 2020). With respect to the entire study: Two women and three men aged 18 to 49 years were included in the cohort. For each donor, CD4 naive and CD4 memory were each run on three plates, CD8 naive on two plates, and CD8 memory on one plate. The study deeply sequenced blood TCR repertoires of about 5 healthy adults to estimate repertoire size and the extent of clonotype sharing between individuals. To increase sequencing depth and limit assay-specific biases, TCR repertoire library preparation and sequencing were carried out by different laboratories using diverse techniques. Between about 0.94 and 10 billion PBMCs per donor were obtained by leukapheresis. Broad study findings and their caveats: Naive subsets generally had larger estimated clonotype richness than memory subsets did. Around 5.4% of naive CD4, around 3.5% of naive CD8, approximately 2.2% of memory CD4, and 0.4% of memory CD8 clonotypes were shared across four donors. Even with the large sequencing depth, rarefaction of the sorted-subset datasets indicated that sequencing was incomplete. Based on pairwise subsampling, the degree of clonotype sharing among donors was expected to be affected by sequencing depth. Higher generation probabilities were observed for clonotypes shared by all four sorted-subset donors than for non-shared clonotypes. Sampling was restricted to blood, and TCR repertoires in tissues likely differ from the TCR repertoires found in blood. The genetic and exposure-history diversity represented was limited by the small number of donors.

The donors were healthy, HIV-negative adults with no recently reported acute infections or vaccinations. Every donor was a Caucasian adult residing in Nashville, Tennessee, USA. CD4+ T cells were enriched by magnetic negative selection, after which naive cells were positively selected on CD45RA and the negative fraction was taken as the memory subset. Blood was collected by leukapheresis, and PBMCs were isolated by Ficoll-Histopaque density gradient centrifugation and then cryopreserved in liquid nitrogen vapor phase. Analytical flow cytometry was used to check the purity and quantity of each magnetically sorted T cell population. From each sorted fraction, genomic DNA was isolated and quantified by UV absorbance on a Nanodrop 2000c. There are 14 amino acids in the CDR3, from cysteine to phenylalanine inclusive. Only the CDR3 part of the read is kept: 42 bases, read in frame from the first base. Reading the germline V gene gives CDR1 SGHNT and CDR2 YENEEA. V drops 1 base and J drops 4 bases, leaving 8 bases in between.

Using the deep immunoSEQ assay, multiplex PCR amplified TCR CDR3 regions from genomic DNA. For each cell subset, the extracted genomic DNA was distributed evenly across all wells of several immunoSEQ 96-well plates, and each plate served as one replicate. Each replicate PCR for sorted subsets received roughly 200 ng genomic DNA, equal to 28,000 or so T cell genomes. The purified libraries were quantified using a Qubit 3.0 fluorometer, sized with a Bioanalyzer 2100, and then quantified again using the KAPA Library Quantification kit. Every immunoSEQ 96-well plate was sequenced on a separate single-read 150-cycle Illumina NextSeq 550 flow cell. Per the authors' processing: Because the immunoSEQ output held only junctional sequences and lacked quality scores, the filtering could not match the filtering applied to full-length reads. Sequences were annotated with PyIR, a Python wrapper for IgBLAST v1.9, and V/J genes and CDR3 were assigned using IMGT germline references. Reads were removed for weak V/J assignments (E-value above 1e-6), missing CDR3, stop codons, out-of-frame junctions, or ambiguous translated residues. V3J clonotypes were defined as sequences sharing the same inferred V gene, J gene, and CDR3 amino acid sequence. To compute the percentage overlap between repertoires, the number of shared unique clonotypes was divided by the size of the smaller repertoire. RTK rarefaction, the Chao1 estimator, and Recon v2.1 estimates of unobserved clonotypes were used to assess repertoire richness. Generation probabilities for all TCRbeta clonotypes obtained by the gDNA method from four donors were computed using OLGA. Imported from immuneACCESS, the table was reduced by TCRdb to in-frame sequences with V and J called. These copies leave out some clones; in studies compared against another copy, an unresolved V gene accounts for under half, and the cause of the remainder is not known. V and J calls and clone size are those listed in that table; D and trimming were worked out from the DNA. The sample contains roughly 2.2 million clones, roughly 92% of them found a single time. The ten top clones hold 0.3% to 0.4% of the sample.

Details on this clone: Its antigen is still unknown. No per-base quality is available; no much larger clone lies one base away.

The specimen was naive CD4+ T cells from PBMCs. The intended sense of this specimen's cell subset or site label: CD45RA+ positively selected. The rearrangement joined TRBV11-3 to TRBJ2-1; a confident D gene designation cannot be given. The TCR comes from a man aged 18-30 years in good health. Some clones in this sample may be carry-over from other donors' samples. CDR3 protein: CASSLAADYNEQFF. Read as DNA, the sequence is TGTGCCAGCAGCTTAGCTGCAGATTACAATGAGCAGTTCTTC.